The clone carrying this T cell receptor (beta chain) was recorded only once. This sample was taken from a study of breast tumors, draining lymph nodes, adjacent tissues. The lymph nodes were axillary draining lymph nodes from breast cancer patients. In TCRdb, the multiplex PCR reads were re-called with MiXCR into one record per CDR3 protein. The sample gives around 230,000 distinct CDR3 sequences, 30% to 35% of which show up once; approximately 3.3% is in the top ten. Specimen: axillary lymph node tissue. This receptor was obtained from a female donor with breast cancer. Some clones in this sample may be carry-over from other donors' samples.

CDR3 DNA sequence: TGTGCCACCCCCTCCGGGACAGAGCAGTTCTTC. Encoded protein: CATPSGTEQFF. The gene calls are TRBV5-5 and TRBJ2-1, with D possibly TRBD1 on 6 matching bases. V lost 9 bases, J lost 10 bases, and 14 bases lay in between. Germline values: CDR1 SGHKS, CDR2 YYEKEE (reference sequence). The CDR3 consists of 11 residues. The full variable domain, its missing parts supplied by reference TRBV5-5 and TRBJ2-1, is DAGVTQSPTHLIKTRGQQVTLRCSPISGHKSVSWYQQVLGQGPQFIFQYYEKEERGRGNFPDRFSARQFPNYSSELNVNALLLGDSALYLCATPSGTEQFFGPGTRLTVL.